A selection of T cell receptor beta chains follows, all from one sample in a study of T-cell reconstitution after alpha-beta-depleted transplantation in children. TCRdb redid the calling of the PCR reads with MiXCR, one entry per CDR3 protein. This sample carries roughly 350,000 distinct CDR3 sequences, 10% of them seen once, and the ten largest clones take around 2.3%. Sequenced here: PBMCs from the stem cell graft donor, sampled from the stem cell graft. The receptor set was obtained from a human donor who donated a stem cell graft to a child with acute lymphoblastic leukemia. Both conserved end residues are part of each CDR3. The D gene is left open where the match is weak. The size entry is marked missing in some rows and otherwise reads once, few, many or a size class.

>TRBD2|TRBJ2-7|TRBV4-3|many
CASSQVSAGDYEQYF
TGCGCCAGCAGCCAAGTTTCAGCGGGGGACTACGAGCAGTACTTC
>NA|TRBJ2-2|TRBV4-3|many
CASSQGRVGTGELFF
TGCGCCAGCAGCCAGGGACGGGTAGGGACCGGGGAGCTGTTTTTT
>NA|TRBJ2-7|TRBV9|few
CASSVVPNEGEQYF
TGTGCCAGCAGCGTAGTCCCCAATGAGGGCGAGCAGTACTTC
>NA|TRBJ2-2|TRBV3-1|NA
CASRDSPNTGELFF
TGTGCCAGCAGGGACAGTCCGAACACCGGGGAGCTGTTTTTT
>TRBD1|TRBJ2-7|TRBV27|NA
CASSLSRLRDRGYEQYF
TGTGCCAGCAGTTTATCGCGGCTTCGGGACAGGGGCTACGAGCAGTACTTC
>TRBD1|TRBJ1-1|TRBV5-1|many
CASSSIIGQDPAFF
TGCGCCAGCAGCTCCATTATCGGACAGGATCCAGCTTTCTTT
>TRBD2|TRBJ2-1|TRBV5-1|many
CASSGGRAMFNEQFF
TGCGCCAGCAGCGGCGGGAGGGCGATGTTCAATGAGCAGTTCTTC
>TRBD2|TRBJ2-1|TRBV18|few
CASSPLSGRAGNEQFF
TGTGCCAGCTCACCCCTTAGCGGGAGGGCCGGAAATGAGCAGTTCTTC
>TRBD1|TRBJ2-7|TRBV5-1|few
CASSYETGTYEQYF
TGCGCCAGCAGCTATGAGACAGGGACGTACGAGCAGTACTTC
>NA|TRBJ2-1|TRBV20-1|NA
CSARDPTLGDPYSYNEQFF
TGCAGTGCTAGAGATCCGACTCTGGGGGACCCGTACTCCTACAATGAGCAGTTCTTC
>TRBD1|TRBJ1-2|TRBV6-5|NA
CASSSRDRGSYGYTF
TGTGCCAGCAGTTCCCGGGACAGGGGGTCCTATGGCTACACCTTC
>NA|TRBJ2-7|TRBV11-2|NA
CASSLDYYYEQYF
TGTGCCAGCAGCTTAGATTATTACTACGAGCAGTACTTC
>TRBD2|TRBJ2-7|TRBV28|many
CASSLWLAGGSSYEQYF
TGTGCCAGCAGTTTGTGGCTAGCGGGAGGTTCCTCCTACGAGCAGTACTTC
>TRBD2|TRBJ2-1|TRBV7-2|many
CASSLVSSGRINEQFF
TGTGCCAGCAGCTTAGTTTCAAGCGGGAGGATTAATGAGCAGTTCTTC
>NA|TRBJ2-5|TRBV11-2|many
CASSLSYANQETQYF
TGTGCCAGCAGCTTATCCTACGCCAACCAAGAGACCCAGTACTTC
>NA|TRBJ2-4|TRBV6-5|few
CASSYGRVDLAKNIQYF
TGTGCCAGCAGTTACGGACGGGTCGATTTAGCCAAAAACATTCAGTACTTC
>TRBD1|TRBJ2-3|TRBV28|few
CASSTGGTGASDTQYF
TGTGCCAGCAGCACTGGCGGGACAGGGGCCTCAGATACGCAGTATTTT
>NA|TRBJ2-2|TRBV7-8|NA
CASSSRLRGNTGELFF
TGTGCCAGCAGCTCTCGTCTGCGGGGGAACACCGGGGAGCTGTTTTTT
>NA|TRBJ2-1|TRBV15|NA
CATSLPPDWVYNEQFF
TGTGCCACCTCTTTGCCCCCCGACTGGGTCTACAATGAGCAGTTCTTC
>NA|TRBJ2-7|TRBV20-1|NA
CSALRREELYEQYF
TGCAGCGCCCTGCGGAGGGAGGAACTCTACGAGCAGTACTTC